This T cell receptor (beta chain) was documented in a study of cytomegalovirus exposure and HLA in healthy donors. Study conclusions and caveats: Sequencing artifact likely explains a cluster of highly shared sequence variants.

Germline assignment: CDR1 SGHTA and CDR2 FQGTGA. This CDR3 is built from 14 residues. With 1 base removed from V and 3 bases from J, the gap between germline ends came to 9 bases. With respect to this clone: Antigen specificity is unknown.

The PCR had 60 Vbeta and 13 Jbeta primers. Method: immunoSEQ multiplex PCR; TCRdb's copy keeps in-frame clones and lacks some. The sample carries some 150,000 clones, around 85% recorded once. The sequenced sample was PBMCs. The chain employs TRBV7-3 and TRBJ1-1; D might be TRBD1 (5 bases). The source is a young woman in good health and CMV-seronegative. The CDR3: CASSLIGRDTEAFF. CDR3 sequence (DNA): TGTGCCAGCAGCTTAATCGGCAGGGACACTGAAGCTTTCTTT.